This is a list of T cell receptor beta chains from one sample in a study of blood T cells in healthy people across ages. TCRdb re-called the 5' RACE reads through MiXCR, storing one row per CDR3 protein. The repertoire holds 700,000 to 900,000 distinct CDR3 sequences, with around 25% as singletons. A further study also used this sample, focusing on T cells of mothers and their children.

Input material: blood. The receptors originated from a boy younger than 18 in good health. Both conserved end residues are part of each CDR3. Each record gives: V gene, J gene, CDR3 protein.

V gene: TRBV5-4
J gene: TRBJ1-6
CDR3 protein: CASSLEPAGGYYNSPLHF

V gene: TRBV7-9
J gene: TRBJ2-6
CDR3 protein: CASSWGKDRANVLTF

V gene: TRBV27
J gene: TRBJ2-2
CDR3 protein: CATLSQGAGTGELFF

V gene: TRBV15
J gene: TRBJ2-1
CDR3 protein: CATSPRRLYNEQFF

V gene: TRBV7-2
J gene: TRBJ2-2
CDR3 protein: CASSLDRSGDTEELFF

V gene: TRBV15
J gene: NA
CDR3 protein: CATSREIGGGYEQYF

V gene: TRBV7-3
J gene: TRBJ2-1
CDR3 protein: CASSLTRQGAYNEQFF

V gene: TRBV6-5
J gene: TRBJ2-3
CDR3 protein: CASRIGGIEQYF

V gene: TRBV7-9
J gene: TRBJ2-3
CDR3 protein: CASSLGDYTDTQYF

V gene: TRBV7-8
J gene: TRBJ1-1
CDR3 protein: CASSPPRQRRNEAFF

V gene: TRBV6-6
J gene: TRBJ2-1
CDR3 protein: CASSYVGNNEQFF

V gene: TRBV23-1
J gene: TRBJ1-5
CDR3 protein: CASSQSPGKGQGVNQPQHF

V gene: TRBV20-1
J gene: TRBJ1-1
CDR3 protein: CSASDQIVNTEAFF

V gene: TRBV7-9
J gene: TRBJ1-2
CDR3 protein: CASSLGTGSLYGYTF

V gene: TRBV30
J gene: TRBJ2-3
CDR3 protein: CAWSDSGDTQYF

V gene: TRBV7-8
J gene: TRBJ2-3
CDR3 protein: CASSGTSPDAQYF

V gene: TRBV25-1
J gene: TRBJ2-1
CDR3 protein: CASRGTEGNNEQFF

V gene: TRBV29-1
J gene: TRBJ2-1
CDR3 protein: CSVCLSSYNEQFF

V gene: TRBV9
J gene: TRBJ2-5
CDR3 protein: CASSGRGRGNHRGQETQYF

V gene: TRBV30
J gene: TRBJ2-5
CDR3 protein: CAWGWDEGEQYF

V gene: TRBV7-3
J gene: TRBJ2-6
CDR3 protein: CASSPPSPQTSGANVLTF

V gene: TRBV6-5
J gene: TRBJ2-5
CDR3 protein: CASSYGTGMETQYF

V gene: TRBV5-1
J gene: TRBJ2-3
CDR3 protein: CASSSTDRTQYF

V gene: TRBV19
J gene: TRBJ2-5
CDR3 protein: CASEDSKETQYF

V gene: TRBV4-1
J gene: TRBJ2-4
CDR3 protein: CASSQEGRARGNIQYF

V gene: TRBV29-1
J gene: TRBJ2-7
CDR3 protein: CSVGAGGDTYEQYF

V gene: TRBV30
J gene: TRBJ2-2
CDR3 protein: CAWTVTAGELFF

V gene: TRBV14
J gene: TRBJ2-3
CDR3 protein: CASSQFSSRLRDTQYF

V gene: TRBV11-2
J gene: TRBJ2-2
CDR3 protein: CASSVVAGGPTGELFF

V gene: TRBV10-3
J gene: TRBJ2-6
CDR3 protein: CAISEPLQGSGANVLTF

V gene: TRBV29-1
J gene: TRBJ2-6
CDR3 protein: CSVEQISSGANVLTF